This record concerns one TCR beta chain sequence. It has no known antigen specificity. No base quality values were provided; no much bigger clone lies one nucleotide off. The sample belongs to a study of blood T cell repertoires in COVID-19 (dated by TCRdb to 2019 to 2021). Notes on the research overall: Samples from collaborators originated in the United States, Italy and Spain and spanned both the acute and convalescent phases of COVID-19. The material from the prospective study consisted of cDNA or gDNA derived from T cells, B-cell-depleted T cells, or PBMCs. The dataset comprised deeply sampled blood TCRbeta repertoires from subjects exposed to, actively infected with, or recovered from COVID-19. A freely available public database, intended as a resource for researchers studying the immune response to SARS-CoV-2, is where the repertoires were released. The samples were drawn from the first 160 participants of the ongoing ImmuneRACE study and from 1,254 subjects provided by 6 global collaborators. A de-identified subject ID, COVID-19 status, age in years and sex were almost always included in the sample metadata. Where HLA class I and class II types were available, the types were taken from metadata supplied by the sample provider, not from assay-based typing.

TCRbeta CDR3 regions were amplified from genomic DNA by means of the immunoSEQ Assay, a bias-controlled multiplex PCR. On the authors' methods: The number of nucleated cells in each sample was estimated from the amplification of reference gene primers within the assay. To quantify the absolute abundance of each unique TCRbeta CDR3 rearrangement, sequence reads were collapsed and filtered. For each sample, productive Simpson clonality was calculated as the square root of Simpson's diversity index over productive rearrangements. TCRdb obtained this table from immuneACCESS and retained in-frame rearrangements with V and J assigned. These tables miss some clones; where compared with another copy, unresolved V genes account for less than half of the shortfall, and the remainder is unexplained. The DNA was the basis for D and trimming; V, J and clone size are from that table. This sample is represented by 100,000 to 150,000 clones; almost 85% of them were singletons. The ten biggest clones cover around 1.4% of the sample.

The collaborating institutions used their own protocols to collect whole blood in K2EDTA tubes. For TCRbeta analysis, collaborators shipped samples as frozen whole blood, isolated PBMCs, or DNA extracted from either of those sample types. Study-wide conclusions, independent of this receptor: Clinical and demographic metadata were provided uncurated, with the amount varying by source and participant.

Sample: peripheral blood. The sequence was obtained from a man in his 60s with acute or convalescent COVID-19.

The nucleotides read TGTGCCAGTAGTATCATCAGGGGCCGCGCGGATAATGAAAAACTGTTTTTT. This encodes CASSIIRGRADNEKLFF. The sequence links TRBV19 to TRBJ1-4, and perhaps TRBD1 as D gene, on 6 matching bases. The CDR3 has 17 amino acids, counting the end cysteine and phenylalanine. Left in the record is the CDR3 DNA by itself, 51 bases read in frame from the first base. As encoded in the germline V gene (reference sequence), CDR1 is LNHDA while CDR2 is SQIVND. V was cut back by 3 bases and J by 4 bases, leaving a gap of 18 bases between them. With the portions outside the CDR3 filled from the reference TRBV19 and TRBJ1-4 genes, the complete variable region becomes DGGITQSPKYLFRKEGQNVTLSCEQNLNHDAMYWYRQDPGQGLRLIYYSQIVNDFQKGDIAEGYSVSREKKESFPLTVTSAQKNPTAFYLCASSIIRGRADNEKLFFGSGTQLSVL.